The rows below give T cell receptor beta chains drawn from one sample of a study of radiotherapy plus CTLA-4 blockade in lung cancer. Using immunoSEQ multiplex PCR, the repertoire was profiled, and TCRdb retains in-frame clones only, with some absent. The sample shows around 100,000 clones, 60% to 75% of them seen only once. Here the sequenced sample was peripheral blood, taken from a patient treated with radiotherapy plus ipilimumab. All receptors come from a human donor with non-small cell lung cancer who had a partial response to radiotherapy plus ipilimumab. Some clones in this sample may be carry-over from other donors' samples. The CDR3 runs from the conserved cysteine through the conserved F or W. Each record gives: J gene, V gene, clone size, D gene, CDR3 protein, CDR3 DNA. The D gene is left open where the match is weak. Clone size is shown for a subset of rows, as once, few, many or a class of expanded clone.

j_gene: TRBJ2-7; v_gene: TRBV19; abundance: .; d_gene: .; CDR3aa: CASSNVWDYEQYF; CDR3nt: TGTGCCAGTAGTAATGTTTGGGACTACGAGCAGTACTTC
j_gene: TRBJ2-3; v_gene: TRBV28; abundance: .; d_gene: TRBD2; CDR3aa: CASSTGGRTQYF; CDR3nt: TGTGCCAGCAGCACGGGGGGGCGGACGCAGTATTTT
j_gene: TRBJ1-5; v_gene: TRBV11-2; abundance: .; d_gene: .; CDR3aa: CASSLAGRGGQPQHF; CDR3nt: TGTGCCAGCAGCTTAGCGGGAAGAGGTGGGCAGCCCCAGCATTTT
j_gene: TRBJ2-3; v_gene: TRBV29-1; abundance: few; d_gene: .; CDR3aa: CSVVRGTSTDTQYF; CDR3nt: TGCAGCGTTGTTCGGGGGACTAGCACAGATACGCAGTATTTT
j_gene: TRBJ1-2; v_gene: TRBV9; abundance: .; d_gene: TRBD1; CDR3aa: CASSLRQGMSYGYTF; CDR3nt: TGTGCCAGCAGTCTAAGACAGGGTATGAGCTATGGCTACACCTTC
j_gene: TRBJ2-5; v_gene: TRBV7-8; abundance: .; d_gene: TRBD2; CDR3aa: CASSLLGRGTSGGAGRETQYF; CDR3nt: TGTGCCAGCAGCTTACTAGGACGAGGGACTAGCGGGGGGGCCGGTCGAGAGACCCAGTACTTC
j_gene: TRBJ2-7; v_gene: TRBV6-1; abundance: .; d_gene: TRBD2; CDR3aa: CASKGTSVRVYEQYF; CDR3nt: TGTGCCAGCAAAGGGACTAGTGTCAGGGTCTACGAGCAGTACTTC
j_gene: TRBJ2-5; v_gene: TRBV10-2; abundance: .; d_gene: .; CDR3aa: CASSESGRGGTQYF; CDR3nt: TGCGCCAGCAGTGAGTCGGGGCGGGGTGGGACCCAGTACTTC
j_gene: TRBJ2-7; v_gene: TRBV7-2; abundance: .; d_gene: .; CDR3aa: CASSLEAGEFYEQYF; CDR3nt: TGTGCCAGCAGCTTAGAGGCAGGGGAGTTCTACGAGCAGTACTTC
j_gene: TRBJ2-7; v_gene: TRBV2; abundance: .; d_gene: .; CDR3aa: CASSGRTVPYEQCF; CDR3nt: TGTGCCAGCAGTGGCCGGACAGTCCCATACGAGCAGTGCTTC
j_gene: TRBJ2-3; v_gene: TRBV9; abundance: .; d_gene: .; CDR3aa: CASTTGILSTDTQYF; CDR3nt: TGTGCCAGCACCACAGGAATCCTAAGCACAGATACGCAGTATTTT
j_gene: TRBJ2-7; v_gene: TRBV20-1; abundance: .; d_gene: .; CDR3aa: CSAKDSYEQYF; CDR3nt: TGCAGTGCTAAGGACAGCTACGAGCAGTACTTC
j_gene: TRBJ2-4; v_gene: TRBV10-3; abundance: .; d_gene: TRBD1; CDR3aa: CAISGTGGDIQYF; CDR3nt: TGTGCCATCAGTGGGACAGGGGGAGACATTCAGTACTTC
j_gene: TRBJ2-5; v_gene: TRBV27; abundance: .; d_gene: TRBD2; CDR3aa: CATRREGAVETQYF; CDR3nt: TGTGCCACCCGGCGGGAGGGGGCTGTAGAGACCCAGTACTTC
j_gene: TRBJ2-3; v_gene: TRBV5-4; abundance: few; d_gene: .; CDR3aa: CASSRGLTATQYF; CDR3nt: TGTGCCAGCAGCCGGGGACTGACCGCGACGCAGTATTTT
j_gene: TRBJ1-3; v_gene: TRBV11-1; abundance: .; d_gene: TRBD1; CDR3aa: CASSLQGIGNTIYF; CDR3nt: TGTGCCAGCAGCCTACAGGGGATTGGAAACACCATATATTTT
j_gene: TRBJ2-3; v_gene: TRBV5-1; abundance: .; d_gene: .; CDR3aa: CASSLEGGTDTQYF; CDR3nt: TGCGCCAGCAGCCTCGAGGGGGGCACAGATACGCAGTATTTT
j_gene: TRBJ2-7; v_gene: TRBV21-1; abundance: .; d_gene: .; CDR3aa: CAINPTGQSYEQYF; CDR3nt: TGTGCCATCAACCCCACGGGACAGTCCTACGAGCAGTACTTC
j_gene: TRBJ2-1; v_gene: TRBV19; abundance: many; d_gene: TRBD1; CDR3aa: CAPFGTGADNEQFF; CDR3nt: TGTGCCCCCTTCGGGACAGGGGCCGACAATGAGCAGTTCTTC
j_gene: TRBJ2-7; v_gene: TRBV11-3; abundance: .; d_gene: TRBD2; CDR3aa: CASSSGLAGGVVEQYF; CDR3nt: TGTGCCAGCAGCTCGGGACTAGCGGGGGGGGTGGTGGAGCAGTACTTC
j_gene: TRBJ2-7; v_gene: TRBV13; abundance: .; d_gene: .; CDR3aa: CASSPLQNSYEQYF; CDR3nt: TGTGCCAGCAGCCCCCTCCAGAACTCCTACGAGCAGTACTTC
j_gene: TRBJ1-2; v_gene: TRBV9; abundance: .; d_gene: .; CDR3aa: CASSVEGVGLYGYTF; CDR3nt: TGTGCCAGCAGCGTAGAAGGGGTGGGCTTATATGGCTACACCTTC
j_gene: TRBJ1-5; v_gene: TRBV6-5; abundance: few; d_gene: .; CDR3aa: CASSPSGGNQPQHF; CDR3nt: TGTGCCAGCAGCCCTTCCGGCGGGAATCAGCCCCAGCATTTT
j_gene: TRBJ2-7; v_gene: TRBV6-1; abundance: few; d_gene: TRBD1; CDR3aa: CASSLGDRGYEQYF; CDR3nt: TGTGCCAGCAGTCTCGGAGACAGGGGCTACGAGCAGTACTTC
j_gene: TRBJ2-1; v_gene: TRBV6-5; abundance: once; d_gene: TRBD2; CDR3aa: CASRSSGKDNEQFF; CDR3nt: TGTGCCAGCAGATCCAGCGGGAAAGACAATGAGCAGTTCTTC
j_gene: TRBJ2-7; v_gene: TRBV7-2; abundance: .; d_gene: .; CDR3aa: CASSLAPGAYEQYF; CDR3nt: TGTGCCAGCAGCTTAGCCCCGGGGGCCTACGAGCAGTACTTC
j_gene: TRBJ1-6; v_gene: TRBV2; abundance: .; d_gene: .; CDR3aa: CASSEAGVRSPLHF; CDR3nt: TGTGCCAGCAGTGAAGCGGGAGTTCGTTCACCCCTCCACTTT
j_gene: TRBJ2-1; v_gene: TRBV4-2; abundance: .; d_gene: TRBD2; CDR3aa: CASSQDWLAGDNEQFF; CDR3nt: TGTGCCAGCAGCCAAGATTGGCTAGCGGGAGACAATGAGCAGTTCTTC
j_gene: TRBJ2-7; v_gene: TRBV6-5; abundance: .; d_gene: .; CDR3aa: CAARLGGRPYEQYF; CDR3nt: TGTGCCGCCCGGCTAGGTGGCAGACCCTACGAGCAGTACTTC
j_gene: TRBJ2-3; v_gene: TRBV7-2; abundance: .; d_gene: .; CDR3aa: CASSSVGLPLRDTQYF; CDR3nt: TGTGCCAGCAGCTCGGTTGGACTGCCCCTTAGGGATACGCAGTATTTT
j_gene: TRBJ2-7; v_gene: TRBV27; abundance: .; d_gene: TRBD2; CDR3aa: CASSSQTGLAVYEQYF; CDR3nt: TGTGCCAGCAGTTCTCAAACGGGACTAGCCGTTTACGAGCAGTACTTC
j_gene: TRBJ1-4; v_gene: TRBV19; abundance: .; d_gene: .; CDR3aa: CASSIYLRQRINEKLFF; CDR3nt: TGTGCCAGTAGTATTTATTTACGGCAGCGAATTAATGAAAAACTGTTTTTT
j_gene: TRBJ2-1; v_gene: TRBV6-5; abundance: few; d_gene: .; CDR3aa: CASSPPGDNEQFF; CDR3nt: TGTGCCAGCAGTCCCCCGGGGGACAATGAGCAGTTCTTC
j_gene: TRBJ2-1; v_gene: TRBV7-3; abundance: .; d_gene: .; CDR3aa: CASSSQGWGEQFF; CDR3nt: TGTGCCAGCAGCTCACAGGGTTGGGGTGAGCAGTTCTTC
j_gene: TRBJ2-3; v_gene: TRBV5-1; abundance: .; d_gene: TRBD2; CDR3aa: CASSLELAGGTDTQYF; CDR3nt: TGCGCCAGCAGCTTGGAGCTAGCGGGGGGCACAGATACGCAGTATTTT
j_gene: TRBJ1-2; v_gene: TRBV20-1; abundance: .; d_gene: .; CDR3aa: CSANPSYGYTF; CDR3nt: TGCAGTGCTAACCCGAGCTATGGCTACACCTTC
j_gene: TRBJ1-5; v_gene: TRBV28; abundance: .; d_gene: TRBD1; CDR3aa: CASSSGTGYNQPQHF; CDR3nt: TGTGCCAGCAGTTCCGGGACAGGGTACAATCAGCCCCAGCATTTT
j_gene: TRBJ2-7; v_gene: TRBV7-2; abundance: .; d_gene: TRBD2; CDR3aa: CASSLAPSGRGTYEQYF; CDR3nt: TGTGCCAGCAGCTTAGCCCCTAGCGGGAGGGGGACCTACGAGCAGTACTTC
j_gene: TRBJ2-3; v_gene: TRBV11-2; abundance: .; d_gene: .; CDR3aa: CASSLSRDTQYF; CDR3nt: TGTGCCAGCAGCTTATCTAGGGATACGCAGTATTTT
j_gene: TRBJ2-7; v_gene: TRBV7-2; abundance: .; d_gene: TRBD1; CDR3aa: CASSHGTVSYEQYF; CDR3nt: TGTGCCAGCAGCCACGGGACAGTCTCCTACGAGCAGTACTTC
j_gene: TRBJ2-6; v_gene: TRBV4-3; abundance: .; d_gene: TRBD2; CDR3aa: CASSQDLAGGPSGANVLTF; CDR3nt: TGCGCCAGCAGCCAAGATTTAGCGGGGGGACCCTCTGGGGCCAACGTCCTGACTTTC
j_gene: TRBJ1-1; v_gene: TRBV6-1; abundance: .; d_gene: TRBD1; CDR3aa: CASGTGQSTEAFF; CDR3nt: TGTGCCAGCGGGACAGGACAATCCACTGAAGCTTTCTTT
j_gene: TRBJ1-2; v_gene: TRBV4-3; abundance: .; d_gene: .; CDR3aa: CASSPRVGPGYGYTF; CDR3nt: TGCGCCAGCAGCCCAAGGGTCGGGCCGGGGTATGGCTACACCTTC
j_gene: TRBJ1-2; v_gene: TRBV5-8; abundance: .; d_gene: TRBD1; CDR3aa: CASSLVPQGDGYTF; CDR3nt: TGTGCCAGCAGCTTGGTTCCACAGGGGGATGGCTACACCTTC
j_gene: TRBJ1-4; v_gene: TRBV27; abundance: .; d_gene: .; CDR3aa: CASSPFSATNEKLFF; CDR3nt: TGTGCCAGCAGTCCCTTTAGCGCAACTAATGAAAAACTGTTTTTT
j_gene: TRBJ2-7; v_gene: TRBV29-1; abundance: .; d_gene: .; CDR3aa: CSVEDPLSFQQYF; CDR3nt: TGCAGCGTTGAAGATCCTCTTAGCTTCCAGCAGTACTTC
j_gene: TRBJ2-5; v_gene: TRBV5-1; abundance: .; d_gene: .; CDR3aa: CASSLSSGSGQETQYF; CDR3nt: TGCGCCAGCAGCTTGTCTTCCGGTAGCGGTCAAGAGACCCAGTACTTC
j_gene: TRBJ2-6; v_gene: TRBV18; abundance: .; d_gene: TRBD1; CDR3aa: CASSAPGGSVAGANVLTF; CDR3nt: TGTGCCAGCTCAGCGCCAGGGGGCTCAGTGGCTGGGGCCAACGTCCTGACTTTC
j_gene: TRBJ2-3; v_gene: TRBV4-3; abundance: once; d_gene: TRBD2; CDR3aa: CASSQDWTSGGPDTQYF; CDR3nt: TGCGCCAGCAGCCAAGATTGGACTAGCGGGGGGCCAGATACGCAGTATTTT
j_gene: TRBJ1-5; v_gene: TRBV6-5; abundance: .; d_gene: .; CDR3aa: CASSESGQPQHF; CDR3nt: TGTGCCAGCAGTGAGTCGGGGCAGCCCCAGCATTTT
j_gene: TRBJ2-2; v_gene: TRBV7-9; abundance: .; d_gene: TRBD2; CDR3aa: CASSSPSGLNTGELFF; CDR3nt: TGTGCCAGCAGCTCCCCTAGCGGCCTAAACACCGGGGAGCTGTTTTTT
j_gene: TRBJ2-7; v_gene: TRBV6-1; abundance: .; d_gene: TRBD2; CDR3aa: CASRLAGGVGYEQYF; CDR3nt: TGTGCCAGCAGACTAGCGGGGGGCGTCGGTTACGAGCAGTACTTC
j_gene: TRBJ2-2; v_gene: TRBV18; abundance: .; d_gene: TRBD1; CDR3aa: CASRRDRNTGELFF; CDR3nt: TGTGCCAGCCGCAGGGACAGGAACACCGGGGAGCTGTTTTTT
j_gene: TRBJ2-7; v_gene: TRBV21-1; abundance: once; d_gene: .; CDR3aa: CASSKDKFGRPGGQYF; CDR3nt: TGTGCCAGCAGCAAAGATAAGTTTGGTCGCCCAGGGGGGCAGTACTTC